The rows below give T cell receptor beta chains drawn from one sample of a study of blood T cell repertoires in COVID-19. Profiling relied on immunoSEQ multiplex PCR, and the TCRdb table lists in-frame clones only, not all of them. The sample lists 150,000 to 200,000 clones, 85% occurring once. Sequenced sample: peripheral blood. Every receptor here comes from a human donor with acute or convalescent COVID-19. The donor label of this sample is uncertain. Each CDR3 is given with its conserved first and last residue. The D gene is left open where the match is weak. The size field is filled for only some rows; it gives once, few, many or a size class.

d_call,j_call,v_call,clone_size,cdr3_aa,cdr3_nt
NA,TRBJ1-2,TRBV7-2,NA,CASSLDPGASLGYTF,TGTGCCAGCAGCTTAGATCCGGGAGCTAGTCTCGGCTACACCTTC
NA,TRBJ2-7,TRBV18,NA,CASSPPADYEQYF,TGTGCCAGCTCACCCCCCGCAGACTACGAGCAGTACTTC
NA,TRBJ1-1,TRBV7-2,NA,CASSLGPRNTEAFF,TGTGCCAGCAGCTTAGGTCCGAGGAACACTGAAGCTTTCTTT
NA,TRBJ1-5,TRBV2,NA,CASARGQNQPQHF,TGTGCCAGCGCTAGGGGTCAAAATCAGCCCCAGCATTTT
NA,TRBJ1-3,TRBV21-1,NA,CASSKGHSLLSGNTIYF,TGTGCCAGCAGCAAAGGGCACAGCCTCCTCTCTGGAAACACCATATATTTT
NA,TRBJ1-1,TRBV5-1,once,CASSLQGPQTEAFF,TGCGCCAGCAGCTTACAGGGCCCCCAGACTGAAGCTTTCTTT
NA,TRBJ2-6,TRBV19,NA,CASSIGRVNGANVLTF,TGTGCCAGTAGTATAGGGAGGGTCAATGGGGCCAACGTCCTGACTTTC
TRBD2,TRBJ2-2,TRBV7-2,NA,CASSSGLAGIRSGELFF,TGTGCCAGCAGCTCGGGACTAGCGGGGATTCGTTCCGGGGAGCTGTTTTTT
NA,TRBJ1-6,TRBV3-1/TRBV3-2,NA,CASSTQVLGNSPLHF,TGTGCCAGCAGCACACAGGTCCTGGGGAATTCACCCCTCCACTTT
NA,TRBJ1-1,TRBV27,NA,CASSRWTNSGGTEAFF,TGTGCCAGCAGTAGATGGACAAATTCGGGGGGCACTGAAGCTTTCTTT
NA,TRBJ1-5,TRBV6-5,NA,CASRLRPGWDQPQHF,TGTGCCAGCAGATTAAGACCGGGTTGGGATCAGCCCCAGCATTTT
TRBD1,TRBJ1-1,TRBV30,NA,CAWSVRQGASELTEAFF,TGTGCCTGGAGTGTAAGGCAGGGGGCGTCTGAGCTCACTGAAGCCTTCTTT
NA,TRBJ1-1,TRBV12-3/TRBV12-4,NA,CASSYRGNTEAFF,TGTGCCAGCAGTTACCGGGGAAACACTGAAGCTTTCTTT
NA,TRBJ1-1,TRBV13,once,CASSLRTDYTEAFF,TGTGCCAGCAGCTTACGGACAGATTACACTGAAGCTTTCTTT
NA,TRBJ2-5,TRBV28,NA,CASTGTYETQYF,TGTGCCAGCACGGGGACATATGAGACCCAGTACTTC
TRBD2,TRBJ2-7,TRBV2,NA,CASRGGSNSYEQYF,TGTGCCAGCAGGGGAGGGAGTAACTCCTACGAGCAGTACTTC
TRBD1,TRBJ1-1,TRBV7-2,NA,CASSFDRGGTEAFF,TGTGCCAGCAGTTTTGACAGGGGAGGAACTGAAGCTTTCTTT
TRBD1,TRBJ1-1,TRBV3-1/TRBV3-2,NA,CASRDGQGEAFF,TGTGCCAGCAGAGACGGACAGGGTGAAGCTTTCTTT
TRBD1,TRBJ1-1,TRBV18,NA,CASSTGVTEAFF,TGTGCCAGCTCGACAGGGGTCACTGAAGCTTTCTTT
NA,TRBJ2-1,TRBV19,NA,CASRSTGGGLGEQFF,TGTGCCAGTAGATCTACCGGGGGAGGCCTCGGGGAGCAGTTCTTC
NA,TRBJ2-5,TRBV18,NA,CASSSYQETQYF,TGTGCCAGCTCATCCTACCAAGAGACCCAGTACTTC
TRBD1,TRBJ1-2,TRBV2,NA,CASPSRQGIGNYGYTF,TGTGCCAGCCCGTCCAGACAGGGGATAGGGAACTATGGCTACACCTTC
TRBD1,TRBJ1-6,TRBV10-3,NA,CAISRDRLNSPLHF,TGTGCCATCAGCCGGGACAGACTTAATTCACCCCTCCACTTT
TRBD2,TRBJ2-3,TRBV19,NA,CASSLSGGPRSTDTQYF,TGTGCCAGTAGTCTTAGCGGGGGGCCCCGTAGCACAGATACGCAGTATTTT
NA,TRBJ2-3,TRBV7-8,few,CASSPGGDTQYF,TGTGCCAGCAGCCCCGGGGGAGATACGCAGTATTTT
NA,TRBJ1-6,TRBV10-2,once,CASSDRGFDNSPLHF,TGCGCCAGCAGTGATCGGGGGTTCGATAATTCACCCCTCCACTTT
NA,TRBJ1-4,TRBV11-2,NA,CASSVGRFREKLFF,TGTGCCAGCAGCGTGGGTCGCTTCAGGGAAAAACTGTTTTTT
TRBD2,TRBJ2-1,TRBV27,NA,CASSSPSGTTGNEQFF,TGTGCCAGCAGTTCCCCCTCCGGGACTACGGGCAATGAGCAGTTCTTC
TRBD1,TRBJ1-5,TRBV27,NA,CASSSLDRGNNQPQHF,TGTGCCAGCAGTTCTCTGGACAGGGGCAACAATCAGCCCCAGCATTTT
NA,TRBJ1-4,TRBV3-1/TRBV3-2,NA,CASSRKSNEKLFF,TGTGCCAGCAGCCGTAAGAGTAATGAAAAACTGTTTTTT
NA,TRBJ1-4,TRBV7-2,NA,CASSPRTGGPWEKLFF,TGTGCCAGCAGCCCAAGAACGGGGGGCCCGTGGGAAAAACTGTTTTTT
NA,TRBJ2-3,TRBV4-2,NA,CASSQDWASSRDTQYF,TGTGCCAGCAGCCAAGATTGGGCCTCCAGCAGAGATACGCAGTATTTT
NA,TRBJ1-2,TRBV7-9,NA,CASSPDSLGRVYGYTF,TGTGCCAGCAGCCCGGACAGCCTCGGGCGGGTCTATGGCTACACCTTC
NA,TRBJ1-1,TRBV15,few,CATSRDEDRFTEAFF,TGTGCCACCAGCAGAGACGAAGACAGATTCACTGAAGCTTTCTTT
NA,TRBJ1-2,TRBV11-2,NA,CASSLAGTNYGYTF,TGTGCCAGCAGCTTGGCAGGGACTAACTATGGCTACACCTTC
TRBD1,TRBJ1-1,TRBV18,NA,CASSPGQKNTEAFF,TGTGCCAGCTCACCGGGACAGAAGAACACTGAAGCTTTCTTT
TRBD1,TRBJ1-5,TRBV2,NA,CASRGTGFMFNQPQHF,TGTGCCAGCAGAGGGACAGGGTTTATGTTCAATCAGCCCCAGCATTTT
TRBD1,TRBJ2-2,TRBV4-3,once,CASSRTGAMGGELFF,TGCGCCAGCAGCCGGACAGGGGCGATGGGCGGGGAGCTGTTTTTT
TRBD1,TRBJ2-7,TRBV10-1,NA,CASSEGKGQGYEQYF,TGCGCCAGCAGTGAGGGTAAGGGACAGGGCTACGAGCAGTACTTC
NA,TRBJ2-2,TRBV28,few,CASSLAGSTGELFF,TGTGCCAGCAGTTTGGCGGGGTCCACCGGGGAGCTGTTTTTT
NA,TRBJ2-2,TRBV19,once,CASSSPRQKRRTGELFF,TGTGCCAGTAGTTCCCCACGACAGAAACGAAGAACCGGGGAGCTGTTTTTT
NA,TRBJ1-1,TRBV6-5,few,CASSWRFNTEAFF,TGTGCCAGCAGTTGGCGGTTTAACACTGAAGCTTTCTTT
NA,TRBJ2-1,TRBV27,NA,CASKEPPYNEQFF,TGTGCCAGCAAGGAGCCCCCCTACAATGAGCAGTTCTTC
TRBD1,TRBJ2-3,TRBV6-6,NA,CASSPGTGAFTDTQYF,TGTGCCAGCAGTCCCGGGACAGGGGCTTTCACAGATACGCAGTATTTT
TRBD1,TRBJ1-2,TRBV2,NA,CASSPRGRREGYTF,TGTGCCAGCAGCCCCAGGGGGCGAAGAGAGGGCTACACCTTC
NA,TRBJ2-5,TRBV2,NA,CASSGRTERGETQYF,TGTGCCAGCAGCGGGAGGACAGAAAGGGGGGAGACCCAGTACTTC
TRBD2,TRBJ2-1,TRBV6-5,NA,CASSLTSGGADEQFF,TGTGCCAGCAGTTTGACTAGCGGGGGGGCAGATGAGCAGTTCTTC
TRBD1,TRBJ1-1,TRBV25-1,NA,CASSDRSGTGGGKTEAFF,TGTGCCAGCAGTGACCGGTCGGGGACAGGGGGAGGGAAGACTGAAGCTTTCTTT
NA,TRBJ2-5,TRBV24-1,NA,CATSDSGSDQETQYF,TGTGCCACCAGTGATTCTGGCAGCGACCAAGAGACCCAGTACTTC
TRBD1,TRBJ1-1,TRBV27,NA,CASSTYGQGVAEAFF,TGTGCCAGCAGTACTTATGGACAGGGGGTCGCTGAAGCTTTCTTT
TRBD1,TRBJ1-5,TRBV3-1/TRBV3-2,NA,CASSSRQGVQPQHF,TGTGCCAGCAGTTCGCGACAGGGTGTTCAGCCCCAGCATTTT
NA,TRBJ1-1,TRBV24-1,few,CATSQGVTEAFF,TGTGCCACCTCCCAGGGTGTCACTGAAGCTTTCTTT
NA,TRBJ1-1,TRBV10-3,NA,CAINGGVNTEAFF,TGTGCCATCAACGGAGGGGTGAACACTGAAGCTTTCTTT